A selection of T cell receptor beta chains follows, all from one sample in a study of blood T cell repertoires in COVID-19. TCRdb's copy holds only in-frame clones and misses some; the assay was immunoSEQ multiplex PCR. The sample contains 200,000 to 250,000 clones, about nine tenths of which appear only once. The sequenced material came from PBMCs or T cells enriched from blood (not recorded which). Source of these receptors: a woman between 25 and 40 years old who had recovered from COVID-19. The CDR3 runs from the conserved cysteine through the conserved F or W. Fields, in order: J gene, clone size, V gene, D gene, CDR3 protein, CDR3 DNA. D genes are given only for firm matches. Expanded clones get a size class; other rows say once, few or many, or leave the size out.

>TRBJ1-6|-|TRBV5-5|-
CASSLHNNSPLHF
TGTGCCAGCAGCTTACATAATAATTCACCCCTCCACTTT
>TRBJ2-5|-|TRBV11-2|TRBD2
CASSLAGGRQETQYF
TGTGCCAGCAGCTTAGCGGGGGGACGGCAAGAGACCCAGTACTTC
>TRBJ1-2|-|TRBV11-2|TRBD1
CASSPGTGGGYGYTF
TGTGCCAGCAGCCCCGGGACAGGCGGTGGCTATGGCTACACCTTC
>TRBJ1-4|-|TRBV18|-
CASSQSGANEKLFF
TGTGCCAGCTCACAGTCAGGGGCCAACGAAAAACTGTTTTTT
>TRBJ2-7|-|TRBV7-2|TRBD1
CASSLQTGGAYEQYF
TGTGCCAGCAGCTTACAGACAGGGGGCGCCTACGAGCAGTACTTC
>TRBJ1-1|-|TRBV4-2|-
CASSQALREHTEAFF
TGTGCCAGCAGCCAAGCTCTAAGAGAACACACTGAAGCTTTCTTT
>TRBJ1-1|-|TRBV15|-
CATSRGRWGNTEAFF
TGTGCCACCAGCAGAGGGAGGTGGGGGAACACTGAAGCTTTCTTT
>TRBJ2-7|-|TRBV6-2/TRBV6-3|-
CASSYQKSYEQYF
TGTGCCAGCAGTTATCAGAAATCCTACGAGCAGTACTTC
>TRBJ1-2|once|TRBV4-3|TRBD1
CASSRGQGNYGYTF
TGCGCCAGCAGCCGGGGACAGGGAAACTATGGCTACACCTTC
>TRBJ1-6|-|TRBV4-3|TRBD1
CASSQEGTGDSPLHF
TGCGCCAGCAGCCAAGAAGGGACAGGGGATTCACCCCTCCACTTT
>TRBJ1-1|-|TRBV9|-
CASSVDETGNTEAFF
TGTGCCAGCAGCGTAGACGAGACAGGGAACACTGAAGCTTTCTTT
>TRBJ1-2|-|TRBV5-1|-
CASSLDDRRFYGYTF
TGCGCCAGCAGCTTGGATGACAGGCGCTTCTATGGCTACACCTTC
>TRBJ2-7|-|TRBV2|TRBD2
CAGAPLKRGYEQYF
TGTGCCGGCGCACCTTTAAAGCGGGGGTACGAGCAGTACTTC
>TRBJ2-3|few|TRBV7-2|-
CASSFDSIADTQYF
TGTGCCAGCAGCTTCGACTCGATTGCAGATACGCAGTATTTT
>TRBJ1-5|-|TRBV7-2|-
CASSLASVTAQPQHF
TGTGCCAGCAGCTTAGCCTCGGTGACAGCTCAGCCCCAGCATTTT
>TRBJ2-3|-|TRBV7-2|-
CASSFNGNTQYF
TGTGCCAGCAGCTTCAACGGGAATACGCAGTATTTT
>TRBJ1-4|-|TRBV29-1|-
CSVERGEKLFF
TGCAGCGTTGAAAGGGGTGAAAAACTGTTTTTT
>TRBJ1-5|-|TRBV7-6|-
CASSPAGGSNQPQHF
TGTGCCAGCAGCCCGGCCGGGGGAAGCAATCAGCCCCAGCATTTT
>TRBJ2-3|-|TRBV27|TRBD1
CASSASGGQVADTQYF
TGTGCCAGCAGTGCTTCCGGGGGACAGGTCGCAGATACGCAGTATTTT
>TRBJ1-2|-|TRBV12-3/TRBV12-4|-
CASTAGSNYGYTF
TGTGCCAGCACCGCAGGCAGTAACTATGGCTACACCTTC
>TRBJ1-5|-|TRBV6-5|-
CASSSGRGQPQHF
TGTGCCAGCAGTTCTGGACGGGGTCAGCCCCAGCATTTT
>TRBJ1-2|-|TRBV6-1|TRBD1
CASSEESIGTGGQGYTF
TGTGCCAGCAGTGAAGAGTCAATAGGGACAGGGGGTCAGGGCTACACCTTC
>TRBJ2-5|-|TRBV9|-
CASSPGAWETQYF
TGTGCCAGCAGCCCTGGAGCCTGGGAGACCCAGTACTTC
>TRBJ2-3|-|TRBV10-2|-
CASRRGPRTDTQYF
TGCGCCAGCAGGCGTGGGCCCCGCACAGATACGCAGTATTTT
>TRBJ1-3|-|TRBV7-9|TRBD1
CASSPDRAGNTIYF
TGTGCCAGCAGCCCTGACAGGGCTGGAAACACCATATATTTT
>TRBJ2-1|-|TRBV27|-
CASSPAGSSYNEQFF
TGTGCCAGCAGTCCCGCTGGGAGCTCCTACAATGAGCAGTTCTTC
>TRBJ1-4|-|TRBV2|TRBD1
CASRPGQWDEKLFF
TGTGCCAGCAGGCCGGGACAGTGGGATGAAAAACTGTTTTTT